A selection of T cell receptor beta chains follows, all from one sample in a study of T cells after yellow fever vaccination. From the 5' RACE reads, TCRdb called clonotypes with MiXCR, one entry per CDR3 protein. The sample contains 300,000 to 350,000 distinct CDR3 sequences, approximately 4% of which appear only once. The sequencing used PBMCs, collected 15 days after the yellow fever booster vaccination. The receptors originated from a man aged 18 to 35 who received the YFV17D yellow fever vaccine. CDR3s leave out the opening cysteine and the closing phenylalanine or tryptophan.

ASSFSPQGRGTEAF	TRBV7-9
ASSEEGYYGYT	TRBV2
ASRRDRGEAF	TRBV5-4
ASSQVAFNTEAF	TRBV7-9
ASRTGGFTDTQY	TRBV12-2
SARDSYGGLNYNEQF	TRBV20-1
ASSQGQGVRYGYT	TRBV3-1
ATRDLNIQY	TRBV6-6
ASSLGLAGRGSQETQY	TRBV11-2
ASSSTPTGVGNEQF	TRBV11-2
AISGSGELF	TRBV10-3
SARDPGQFYNEQF	TRBV20-1
ASSQLGQGIEGTEAF	TRBV4-3
ASSQGLPSTDTQY	TRBV4-3
ASSLHSGGSYNEQF	TRBV11-2
ASSDVGTGFTGELF	TRBV7-9
ASSWGREAF	TRBV27
ASSPSGGEDNEQF	TRBV23-1
ASSQAGGSYGYT	TRBV4-3
ASSHLLAGNTGELF	TRBV4-3
ASSQTVTQGGYRPQH	TRBV4-1
ASMIGTSTGLGYT	TRBV7-2
ASVDGSTDTQY	TRBV5-1
ASSHTGESYNEQF	TRBV6-2/TRBV6-3
ASSYRLPTIYNEQF	TRBV6-2/TRBV6-3
ASSYPQSTGELF	TRBV6-2/TRBV6-3
ASSPSGGSEAF	TRBV11-3
ASSAGGNNEQF	TRBV5-6
ASKVAGARVQETQY	TRBV5-1
ASSSPWGTNEKLF	TRBV11-2
ASSLGSGDTEAF	TRBV5-1
SASGSYVGGNQPQH	TRBV20-1
ASSPRYQGMNTEAF	TRBV5-1
ATSRDSVEQPNYGYT	TRBV15
ASSVGGDPDSPLH	TRBV9
SAHLGLAEETQY	TRBV20-1
ASSLTSTGDTEAF	TRBV7-3
ASSQDTRQAIYGYT	TRBV4-3
ASSYTLNSPLH	TRBV6-5
ASSRRTGGLYLYT	TRBV4-2
ASSSLGRGLYEQY	TRBV5-1
ASSDRGWGYT	TRBV27
ATSDNRHAGELF	TRBV24-1